What follows are 28 T cell receptor beta chains derived from one specimen sequenced in a study of T-cell reconstitution after alpha-beta-depleted transplantation in children. A library of TCRbeta sequences, prepared with unique molecular identifiers, was generated. From the PCR reads, TCRdb called clonotypes with MiXCR, one entry per CDR3 protein. The sample shows 350,000 to 400,000 distinct CDR3 sequences, 20% of them seen only once. Sequences were derived from PBMCs from the stem cell graft donor, sampled from the stem cell graft. The receptors derive from a human donor who donated a stem cell graft to a child with acute myeloid leukemia.

In this sample, this clonotype turned up once. V is TRBV18 and J is TRBJ2-7; 7 bases align to TRBD1. The V segment lost 5 bases and the J segment 2 bases; nucleotides outside the gene matches: 9. CDR1 is KGHSH and CDR2 is LQKENI in the germline V gene. CDR3 length: 15 amino acids. CDR3 region: CASSIDRVSTYEQYF. In DNA, the CDR3 is TGTGCCAGCTCAATTGACAGGGTTAGCACCTACGAGCAGTACTTC.

The CDR3 nucleotides read TGTGCCACCAGTGATCCAGGGGCTAGCAATCAGCCCCAGCATTTT. Translated: CATSDPGASNQPQHF. This sequence joins TRBV24-1 and TRBJ1-5; a possible D gene is TRBD1 (6 bases). CDR1 KGHDR and CDR2 SFDVKD come from the germline V gene. This CDR3 region has 15 residues. Trimming took 3 bases from V and 0 from J, leaving 8 bases between them.

This clonotype has ten or more counts. CDR3 nucleotides: TGCAGTGCTAAGCCCGGGCTTGGTACTGAAGCTTTCTTT. Encoded protein: CSAKPGLGTEAFF. V usage is TRBV20-1 and J usage is TRBJ1-1; no reliable D call. CDR3 length equals 13 residues. Trimming took off 4 bases at V and 5 bases at J, with 14 bases between the two ends. The germline V gene has CDR1 DFQATT and CDR2 SNEGSKA (reference sequence).

This clonotype turned up a few times. This CDR3 reads CSARERVVKTEAFF. For the CDR3, the DNA is TGCAGTGCTAGAGAGAGGGTTGTTAAGACTGAAGCTTTCTTT. This rearrangement joins TRBV20-1 to TRBJ1-1; D uncertain. This CDR3 spans 14 amino acids. Trimming took 0 bases from V and 5 from J, leaving 13 bases between them. Germline CDR1 DFQATT, CDR2 SNEGSKA (reference sequence).

The chain employs TRBV24-1 and TRBJ2-7; 8 bases are a match to TRBD1. V lost 4 bases, J lost 7 bases, and 11 bases stayed unmatched. The germline V gene has CDR1 KGHDR and CDR2 SFDVKD. There are 15 residues in the CDR3. Here the CDR3 reads CATSDPGTGFTEQYF. Here the CDR3 DNA reads TGTGCCACCAGTGACCCCGGGACAGGATTTACTGAGCAGTACTTC.

The CDR3 DNA sequence: TGTGCCAGCACTAGGAGAACCCCGGACACTGAAGCTTTCTTT. The encoded protein is CASTRRTPDTEAFF. V and J are TRBV12-3 or TRBV12-4 and TRBJ1-1; no definite D call. Trimming stripped 7 bases from V and 3 bases from J, with 15 bases between. This CDR3 region has 14 residues.

This chain connects TRBV28 to TRBJ2-2; D is uncertain. This CDR3 spans 14 amino acids. Trimming left V 3 bases short and J 5 bases short, with 10 bases between. CDR1 and CDR2 (germline): MDHEN, SYDVKM. The DNA of the CDR3 is TGTGCCAGCAGTTTTATCGCTGGGACCGGGGAGCTGTTTTTT. It translates to CASSFIAGTGELFF.

This clonotype appeared many times. The rearrangement uses TRBV12-3 or TRBV12-4 and TRBJ1-6; 9 nucleotides match TRBD1. This CDR3 is 16 amino acids long. Trimming cost V 6 bases and J 4 bases; bases outside gene matches: 7. Here the CDR3 reads CASSTGQGLYNSPLHF. CDR3 coding DNA: TGTGCCAGCAGCACGGGACAGGGCTTATATAATTCACCCCTCCACTTT.

This clonotype was observed a handful of times. This chain joins TRBV20-1 and TRBJ2-6; D may correspond to TRBD1 or TRBD2 (6 bases each). The CDR3 runs 17 residues. Germline V gene lookup returns CDR1 DFQATT and CDR2 SNEGSKA (reference sequence). V was trimmed by 6 bases and J by 0 bases, leaving 18 bases between them. The CDR3 sequence is CSAPRGALFSGANVLTF. The CDR3 DNA reads TGCAGTGCGCCGAGGGGGGCCCTATTCTCTGGGGCCAACGTCCTGACTTTC.

This clonotype was seen a handful of times. The CDR3 region is CASSSFELAGVRDTQYF. The CDR3 DNA reads as TGCGCCAGCAGCTCCTTCGAACTAGCGGGAGTTAGGGATACGCAGTATTTT. J is TRBJ2-3 and V is TRBV5-1, with 11 bases aligning to TRBD2. Germline CDR1 SGHRS, CDR2 YFSETQ. This CDR3 has 17 amino acids. The ends lost 3 bases at V and 6 bases at J; junction bases unmatched: 12.

Only a few counts were recorded for this clonotype. The CDR3 reads CASQPLGRNTGELFF. As DNA, the CDR3 is TGTGCCAGCCAACCCCTAGGGAGGAACACCGGGGAGCTGTTTTTT. The V call is TRBV6-1, the J call TRBJ2-2; D possibly corresponds to TRBD2 (5 bases). CDR3 length equals 15 residues. In germline, CDR1 is MNHNS, CDR2 SASEGT. V was pared by 8 bases and J by 1 base, with 14 bases between.

The chain links TRBV20-1 to TRBJ1-5, with 11 bases aligning to TRBD1. After removal of 3 bases from V and 6 bases from J, the junction contained 7 bases not matched to a gene. The V gene's germline CDR1 is DFQATT and CDR2 SNEGSKA (reference sequence). The CDR3 is made up of 15 amino acids. The CDR3: CSASIGQGASQPQHF. The CDR3, as DNA: TGCAGTGCTAGCATCGGACAGGGGGCGAGTCAGCCCCAGCATTTT.

This clonotype was counted a few times. The chain recombines TRBV20-1 with TRBJ2-7; TRBD2 agrees at 11 bases. CDR1 DFQATT and CDR2 SNEGSKA come from the germline V gene (reference sequence). The V segment lost 4 bases and the J segment 3 bases; nucleotides outside the gene matches: 5. The CDR3 spans 14 residues. The CDR3 sequence is CSATVAGGNYEQYF. The CDR3 coding sequence is TGCAGTGCTACCGTAGCGGGAGGGAACTACGAGCAGTACTTC.

V and J are TRBV3-1 and TRBJ2-7, with D tentatively TRBD2 (7 bases). Germline V gene data show CDR1 as LGHDT and CDR2 as YNNKEL (reference sequence). V was trimmed by 0 bases and J by 2 bases, leaving 17 bases between them. The CDR3 runs to 17 residues. DNA for the CDR3: TGTGCCAGCAGCCAAGAGTGGGGGCTAGCGGAAACCTACGAGCAGTACTTC. This gives the protein CASSQEWGLAETYEQYF.

This rearrangement joins TRBV7-2 to TRBJ2-5, with D perhaps matching TRBD1 (6 bases). This CDR3 is 16 amino acids long. The germline gives CDR1 SGHTA, CDR2 FQGNSA. Trimming cost V 4 bases and J 5 bases, with 20 bases left between them. The CDR3 spells CASSSGQGVFGETQYF. Written as DNA, the CDR3 is TGTGCCAGCAGCTCGGGACAAGGGGTGTTCGGGGAGACCCAGTACTTC.

V usage is TRBV12-3 or TRBV12-4 and J usage is TRBJ2-5, with D hard to call. With 2 bases removed from V and 3 bases from J, the gap between germline ends came to 7 bases. The CDR3 extends over 13 amino acids. The CDR3 DNA reads as TGTGCCAGCAGTTTATCGACTGAAGAGACCCAGTACTTC. It is translated as CASSLSTEETQYF.

This chain links TRBV25-1 with TRBJ2-7; 13 nucleotides line up with TRBD2. The germline gives CDR1 MGHDK, CDR2 SYGVNS. The CDR3 has 18 residues. The V gene end was trimmed by 5 bases and the J gene end by 2 bases; junction bases not matched to a gene: 12. CDR3 residues: CASSPTSGRAQGTYEQYF. The CDR3 coding sequence is TGTGCCAGCAGTCCAACTAGCGGGAGGGCCCAGGGGACCTACGAGCAGTACTTC.

The chain carries TRBV2 and TRBJ2-5, with 12 positions matching TRBD2. This CDR3 comprises 15 residues. In germline, CDR1 is SNHLY, CDR2 FYNNEI. Trimming took 5 bases from V and 5 from J; bases not matched to a gene: 6. CDR3 region: CASSRLAGEVETQYF. CDR3 nucleotides: TGTGCCAGCAGTCGACTAGCGGGAGAGGTTGAGACCCAGTACTTC.

In this sample, this clonotype turned up a few times. This chain uses TRBV2 with TRBJ1-2; unclear D gene. CDR3 length: 15 residues. The germline CDR1 and CDR2 sequences are SNHLY and FYNNEI. Trimming stripped 6 bases from V and 0 bases from J, with 14 bases between. The CDR3 region is CASSPRSGPNYGYTF. The CDR3 nucleotides read TGTGCCAGCAGCCCCCGCTCCGGACCTAACTATGGCTACACCTTC.

In this sample, this clonotype turned up a few times. This chain joins TRBV29-1 and TRBJ2-7; 9 bases align to TRBD1. V gave up 7 bases and J gave up 1 base; unmatched junction bases: 5. Germline CDR1 and CDR2: SQVTM and ANQGSEA. The CDR3 contains 13 residues. The CDR3 bases are TGCAGCGCCAGGACAGGGGAGTCCTACGAGCAGTACTTC. Its translation is CSARTGESYEQYF.

This clonotype was seen a handful of times. The rearrangement joins TRBV18 to TRBJ1-6; perhaps TRBD1 as D (5 bases). The germline CDR1 and CDR2 sequences are KGHSH and LQKENI. This CDR3 comprises 13 residues. V was clipped by 4 bases and J by 9 bases, with 10 bases between them. The CDR3 nucleotides read TGTGCCAGCTCACAGGACATGGGTTCACCCCTCCACTTT. Its protein product is CASSQDMGSPLHF.

This clonotype was detected only a few times. This chain connects TRBV5-1 to TRBJ2-1; 11 bases are a match to TRBD2. Germline V gene data show CDR1 as SGHRS and CDR2 as YFSETQ. This CDR3 has 18 amino acids. Trimming cost V 0 bases and J 2 bases; bases outside gene matches: 7. The CDR3 bases are TGCGCCAGCAGCTTGGATAGCGGGAGGGCCTACACCTACAATGAGCAGTTCTTC. Translated: CASSLDSGRAYTYNEQFF.

The J gene is TRBJ2-7, the V gene TRBV12-3 or TRBV12-4; 13 nucleotides align to TRBD2. This CDR3 has 16 amino acids. The junction had 4 bases not matched to a gene; V was cut back by 2 bases and J by 3 bases. In nucleotides, the CDR3 is TGTGCCAGCAGTTTATTGGGGACTAGCGGGAACTACGAGCAGTACTTC. It encodes CASSLLGTSGNYEQYF.

This sequence joins TRBV5-5 and TRBJ2-1, with D uncertain. This CDR3 comprises 17 residues. V was shortened by 2 bases and J by 0 bases, with 15 bases between the two germline ends. The germline CDR1 and CDR2 sequences are SGHKS and YYEKEE (reference sequence). The CDR3 loop is CASSLFSSVISYNEQFF. The CDR3 region has the DNA TGTGCCAGCAGCTTATTCTCGAGCGTCATCTCCTACAATGAGCAGTTCTTC.

The table lists this clonotype with many counts. The rearrangement joins TRBV7-9 to TRBJ1-1; D unclear. The CDR3 length is 12 residues. The V end was cut by 1 base, the J end by 7 bases, with 7 bases between. Germline CDR1 reads SEHNR; CDR2 reads FQNEAQ (reference sequence). The CDR3, as DNA: TGTGCCAGCAGCTTAGGGGCAGTTGAAGCTTTCTTT. Protein: CASSLGAVEAFF. The full variable domain, its missing parts supplied by reference TRBV7-9 and TRBJ1-1, is DTGVSQNPRHKITKRGQNVTFRCDPISEHNRLYWYRQTLGQGPEFLTYFQNEAQLEKSRLLSDRFSAERPKGSFSTLEIQRTEQGDSAMYLCASSLGAVEAFFGQGTRLTVV.

The table lists this clonotype with a few counts. This chain joins TRBV5-1 and TRBJ1-3; maybe TRBD1 (6 bases). In germline, CDR1 is SGHRS, CDR2 YFSETQ. The V end lost 1 base, the J end lost 2 bases, and 10 bases lay between the germline ends. The length of the CDR3 is 15 residues. CDR3 sequence reads: CASSLSAGAGNTIYF. In nucleotides, the CDR3 is TGCGCCAGCAGCTTGTCCGCAGGGGCTGGAAACACCATATATTTT.

This clonotype came up a few times. The rearrangement joins TRBV25-1 to TRBJ2-1, with a tentative D call TRBD2 (6 bases). The V gene lost 0 bases and the J gene lost 5 bases, with 8 bases spanning the gap. Germline V lookup: CDR1 MGHDK, CDR2 SYGVNS. The CDR3 totals 14 residues. CDR3 in DNA: TGTGCCAGCAGTGAATACGGGACTCACAATGAGCAGTTCTTC. Residues: CASSEYGTHNEQFF.

The genes are TRBV12-3 or TRBV12-4 and TRBJ2-2; D is perhaps TRBD1 (6 bases). V lost 10 bases and J 4 bases, leaving 16 bases between the germline ends. CDR3 length: 14 amino acids. CDR3: CAIGVGALTGELFF. For the CDR3, the DNA is TGTGCCATCGGGGTGGGGGCTCTCACCGGGGAGCTGTTTTTT.